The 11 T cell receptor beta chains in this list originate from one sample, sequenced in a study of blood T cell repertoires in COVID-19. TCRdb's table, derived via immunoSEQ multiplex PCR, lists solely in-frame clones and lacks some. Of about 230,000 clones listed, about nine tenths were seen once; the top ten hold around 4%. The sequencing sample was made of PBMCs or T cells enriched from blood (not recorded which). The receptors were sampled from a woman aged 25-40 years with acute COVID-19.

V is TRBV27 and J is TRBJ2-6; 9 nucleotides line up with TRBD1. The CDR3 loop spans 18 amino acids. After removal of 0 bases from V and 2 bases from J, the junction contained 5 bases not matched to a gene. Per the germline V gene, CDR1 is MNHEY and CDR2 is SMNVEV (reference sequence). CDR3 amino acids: CASSLSGQGGPGANVLTF. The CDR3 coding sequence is TGTGCCAGCAGTTTATCGGGACAGGGAGGCCCTGGGGCCAACGTCCTGACTTTC. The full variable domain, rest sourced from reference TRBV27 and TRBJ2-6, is EAQVTQNPRYLITVTGKKLTVTCSQNMNHEYMSWYRQDPGLGLRQIYYSMNVEVTDKGDVPEGYKVSRKEKRNFPLILESPSPNQTSLYFCASSLSGQGGPGANVLTFGAGSRLTVL.

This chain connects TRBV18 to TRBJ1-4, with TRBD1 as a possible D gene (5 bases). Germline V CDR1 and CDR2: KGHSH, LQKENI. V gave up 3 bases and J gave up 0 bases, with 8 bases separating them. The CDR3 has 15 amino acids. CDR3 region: CASSPRQSTNEKLFF. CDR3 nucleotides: TGTGCCAGCTCACCGAGACAGTCAACTAATGAAAAACTGTTTTTT.

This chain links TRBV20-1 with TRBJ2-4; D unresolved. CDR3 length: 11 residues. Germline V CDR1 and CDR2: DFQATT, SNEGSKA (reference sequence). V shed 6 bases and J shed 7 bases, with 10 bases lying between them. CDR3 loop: CSAAVNNIQYF. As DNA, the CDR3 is TGCAGTGCGGCGGTAAATAACATTCAGTACTTC.

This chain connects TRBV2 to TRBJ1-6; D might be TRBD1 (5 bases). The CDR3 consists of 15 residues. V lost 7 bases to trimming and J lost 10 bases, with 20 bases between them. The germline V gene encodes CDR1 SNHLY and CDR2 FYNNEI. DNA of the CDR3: TGTGCCAGCACCGAAAAGTCGGGGGTTCGGTCACCCCTCCACTTT. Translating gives CASTEKSGVRSPLHF.

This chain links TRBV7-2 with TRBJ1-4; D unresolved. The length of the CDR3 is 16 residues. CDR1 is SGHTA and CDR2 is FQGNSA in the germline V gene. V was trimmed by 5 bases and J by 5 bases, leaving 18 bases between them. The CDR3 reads CASSPPIPGGNEKLFF. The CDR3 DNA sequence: TGTGCCAGCAGCCCTCCTATACCAGGAGGGAATGAAAAACTGTTTTTT. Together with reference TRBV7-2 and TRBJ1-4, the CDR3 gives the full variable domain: GAGVSQSPSNKVTEKGKDVELRCDPISGHTALYWYRQSLGQGLEFLIYFQGNSAPDKSGLPSDRFSAERTGGSVSTLTIQRTQQEDSAVYLCASSPPIPGGNEKLFFGSGTQLSVL.

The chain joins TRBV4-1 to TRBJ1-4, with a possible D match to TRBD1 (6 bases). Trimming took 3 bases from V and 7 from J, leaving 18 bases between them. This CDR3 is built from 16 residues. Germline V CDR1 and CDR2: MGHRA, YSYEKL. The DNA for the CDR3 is TGCGCCAGCAGCCACTACAACCTGCCAGGGGTTGAAAAACTGTTTTTT. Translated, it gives CASSHYNLPGVEKLFF.

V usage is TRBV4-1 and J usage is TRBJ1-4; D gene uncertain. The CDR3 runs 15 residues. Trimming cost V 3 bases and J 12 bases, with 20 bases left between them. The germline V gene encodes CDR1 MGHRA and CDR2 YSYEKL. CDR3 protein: CASSQQSVVGDELFF. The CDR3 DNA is TGCGCCAGCAGCCAGCAGTCGGTCGTCGGGGATGAACTGTTTTTT.

CDR3 loop: CASSYNTRTGNGYTF. CDR3 nucleotides: TGTGCCAGCAGTTACAATACCCGGACAGGCAATGGCTACACCTTC. The gene calls are TRBV6-2 or TRBV6-3 and TRBJ1-2, with 7 positions matching TRBD1. The germline V gene encodes CDR1 MNHEY and CDR2 SVGEGT. This CDR3 has 15 residues. The J segment lost 6 bases and the V segment lost 2 bases, leaving 9 bases of the junction unmatched.

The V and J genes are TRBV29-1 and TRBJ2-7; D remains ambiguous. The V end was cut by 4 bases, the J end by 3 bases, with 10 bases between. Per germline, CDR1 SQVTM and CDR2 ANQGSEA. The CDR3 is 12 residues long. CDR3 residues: CSVARNDYEQYF. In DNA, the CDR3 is TGCAGCGTTGCCAGAAACGACTACGAGCAGTACTTC.

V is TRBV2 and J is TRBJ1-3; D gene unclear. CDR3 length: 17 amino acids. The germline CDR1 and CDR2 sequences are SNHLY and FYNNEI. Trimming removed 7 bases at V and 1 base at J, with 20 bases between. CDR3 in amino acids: CASTTARSGRSGNTIYF. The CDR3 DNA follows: TGTGCCAGCACCACAGCGAGGAGCGGCAGATCTGGAAACACCATATATTTT. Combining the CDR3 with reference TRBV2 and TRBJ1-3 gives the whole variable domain EPEVTQTPSHQVTQMGQEVILRCVPISNHLYFYWYRQILGQKVEFLVSFYNNEISEKSEIFDDQFSVERPDGSNFTLKIRSTKLEDSAMYFCASTTARSGRSGNTIYFGEGSWLTVV.

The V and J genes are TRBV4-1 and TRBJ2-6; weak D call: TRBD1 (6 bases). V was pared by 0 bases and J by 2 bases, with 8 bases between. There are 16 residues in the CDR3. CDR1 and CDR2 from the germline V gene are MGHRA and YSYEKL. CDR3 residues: CASSQERGTGANVLTF. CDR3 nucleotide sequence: TGCGCCAGCAGCCAAGAAAGGGGGACTGGGGCCAACGTCCTGACTTTC.